The next 32 T cell receptor beta chains were all read from a single sample in a study of blood T cell repertoires in COVID-19. TCRdb keeps only in-frame clones here, not all; method: immunoSEQ multiplex PCR. The sample lists 450,000 to 500,000 clones, roughly 88% occurring once. The sequencing input was peripheral blood. These receptors originate from a human donor in a cohort sampled during active COVID-19.

The rearrangement links TRBV5-4 to TRBJ2-7; unclear D gene. The CDR3 totals 14 residues. The germline V gene encodes CDR1 SGHNT and CDR2 YYREEE (reference sequence). Between the trimmed V and J ends, which lost 2 bases and 3 bases, there was a span of 12 bases. CDR3 DNA: TGTGCCAGCAGCTTAGAATCGGGTTACTACGAGCAGTACTTC. It codes for CASSLESGYYEQYF.

V and J are TRBV19 and TRBJ1-6, with D possibly matching TRBD1 (6 bases). Germline V gives CDR1 LNHDA, CDR2 SQIVND (reference sequence). This CDR3 spans 14 amino acids. Trimming took off 7 bases at V and 6 bases at J, with 13 bases between the two ends. The CDR3 DNA is TGTGCCAGTACCACGGGGGGCATTAATTCACCCCTCCACTTT. Residues: CASTTGGINSPLHF.

The gene calls are TRBV11-2 and TRBJ2-1, with TRBD2 matching 9 bases. The V segment lost 5 bases and the J segment 1 base; nucleotides outside the gene matches: 6. There are 16 residues in the CDR3. Per the germline V gene, CDR1 is SGHAT and CDR2 is FQNNGV. Here the CDR3 reads CASSRAAGGSYNEQFF. DNA of the CDR3: TGTGCCAGCAGCCGGGCGGCGGGAGGGTCCTACAATGAGCAGTTCTTC.

The V and J genes are TRBV6-5 and TRBJ2-7, with D possibly matching TRBD2 (6 bases). V was pared by 5 bases and J by 0 bases, with 14 bases between. The germline V gene encodes CDR1 MNHEY and CDR2 SVGAGI. CDR3 length: 15 residues. The CDR3 spells CASSTLAPSSYEQYF. As DNA, the CDR3 is TGTGCCAGCAGTACCCTAGCGCCGAGCTCCTACGAGCAGTACTTC.

The chain is built from TRBV18 and TRBJ1-6; tentatively, D is TRBD1 (6 bases). The V end lost 2 bases, the J end lost 7 bases, and 12 bases lay between the germline ends. CDR3 length: 15 residues. Germline CDR1 reads KGHSH; CDR2 reads LQKENI. The CDR3 spells CASSPEGVGNSPLHF. As DNA, the CDR3 is TGTGCCAGCTCACCAGAGGGGGTAGGAAATTCACCCCTCCACTTT.

The genes are TRBV9 and TRBJ2-5; 9 nucleotides align to TRBD1. This CDR3 has 14 residues. V trimming: 3 bases; J trimming: 1 base; junction bases outside the gene matches: 1. Germline CDR1 is SGDLS and CDR2 is YYNGEE. The DNA for the CDR3 is TGTGCCAGCAGCGGGGGACAGGGCCAAGAGACCCAGTACTTC. Protein product: CASSGGQGQETQYF.

J is TRBJ2-3 and V is TRBV12-3 or TRBV12-4; D uncertain. This CDR3 region has 13 residues. V lost 6 bases to trimming and J lost 0 bases, with 7 bases between them. In DNA form, the CDR3 reads TGTGCCAGCAGGCCGACTAGCACAGATACGCAGTATTTT. Translated: CASRPTSTDTQYF.

In its sample, this clone was seen once. The sample holds other DNA sequences that translate to the same CDR3. The V and J genes are TRBV19 and TRBJ2-7, with TRBD1 matching 12 bases. Germline V gene lookup returns CDR1 LNHDA and CDR2 SQIVND (reference sequence). V gave up 5 bases and J gave up 4 bases; unmatched junction bases: 3. CDR3 size: 14 residues. DNA of the CDR3: TGTGCCAGTAGTCCGGGACAGGGGGCGTACGAGCAGTACTTC. Translating gives CASSPGQGAYEQYF.

This sequence joins TRBV11-3 and TRBJ2-1; D gene uncertain. Germline assignment: CDR1 SGHNT and CDR2 YENEEA. The V end was cut by 4 bases, the J end by 1 base, with 5 bases between. CDR3 size: 13 residues. The CDR3 DNA is TGTGCCAGCAGCTCCCAATCCTACAATGAGCAGTTCTTC. Amino acids: CASSSQSYNEQFF.

This chain connects TRBV5-6 to TRBJ2-5, with 8 nucleotides matching TRBD1. The CDR3 extends over 17 amino acids. V shed 5 bases, J shed 1 base, and the junction held 13 bases outside the gene matches. Germline V lookup: CDR1 SGHDT, CDR2 YYEEEE. In DNA, the CDR3 is TGTGCCAGCAGGGAGGACAGGGCAGGTGGGGCCCAAGAGACCCAGTACTTC. Translating gives CASREDRAGGAQETQYF. The entire variable domain, with the rest obtained from reference TRBV5-6 and TRBJ2-5, is as follows: DAGVTQSPTHLIKTRGQQVTLRCSPKSGHDTVSWYQQALGQGPQFIFQYYEEEERQRGNFPDRFSGHQFPNYSSELNVNALLLGDSALYLCASREDRAGGAQETQYFGPGTRLLVL.

V gene TRBV10-3 combines with J gene TRBJ2-5; TRBD1 agrees at 7 bases. The V and J ends lost 10 bases and 3 bases, in that order; junction bases with no gene match: 8. The CDR3 extends over 13 amino acids. From germline, CDR1 is ENHRY and CDR2 SYGVKD. The CDR3 nucleotides read TGTGCCACCCGACAGGGAGTGGAAGAGACCCAGTACTTC. Residues: CATRQGVEETQYF.

This clone was detected only once. This chain connects TRBV18 to TRBJ1-1; possible D gene TRBD1, 6 bases. The ends were cut back, 0 bases at V and 8 bases at J, with 16 bases in the middle. This CDR3 region has 15 residues. The germline gives CDR1 KGHSH, CDR2 LQKENI. The CDR3 protein is CASSPPKGGVGEAFF. DNA for the CDR3: TGTGCCAGCTCACCACCGAAGGGGGGGGTAGGGGAAGCTTTCTTT.

The chain employs TRBV6-5 and TRBJ2-7; TRBD2 aligns across 11 bases. V gave up 6 bases and J gave up 6 bases; unmatched junction bases: 10. Germline V gene sequence: CDR1 MNHEY, CDR2 SVGAGI. This CDR3 contains 15 residues. DNA of the CDR3: TGTGCCAGCAGACGGGCCGGGACTAGCGGTTCCGAGCAGTACTTC. The encoded protein is CASRRAGTSGSEQYF.

The chain recombines TRBV19 with TRBJ2-7, with a weak D call TRBD2 (6 bases). The CDR3 consists of 13 residues. V was shortened by 3 bases and J by 5 bases, with 11 bases between the two germline ends. Germline lookup yields CDR1 LNHDA and CDR2 SQIVND (reference sequence). CDR3 residues: CASSMSGQDEQYF. The CDR3 DNA reads TGTGCCAGTAGTATGAGCGGGCAAGACGAGCAGTACTTC. The full variable domain, completed using reference TRBV19 and TRBJ2-7, is DGGITQSPKYLFRKEGQNVTLSCEQNLNHDAMYWYRQDPGQGLRLIYYSQIVNDFQKGDIAEGYSVSREKKESFPLTVTSAQKNPTAFYLCASSMSGQDEQYFGPGTRLTVT.

This clone was counted once. The genes are TRBV25-1 and TRBJ2-1; 8 nucleotides align to TRBD2. CDR1 and CDR2 (germline): MGHDK, SYGVNS. The CDR3 has 15 amino acids. V was clipped by 5 bases and J by 4 bases; unmatched bases: 7. CDR3 region: CASSPRLAPYNEQFF. The CDR3 DNA reads TGTGCCAGCAGTCCCCGACTAGCGCCATACAATGAGCAGTTCTTC.

As for this clone: Other DNA sequences within the sample encode an identical CDR3. V gene TRBV15 combines with J gene TRBJ2-5, with D perhaps TRBD2 (5 bases). CDR1 and CDR2 (germline): LNHNV, YYDKDF (reference sequence). The CDR3 extends over 12 amino acids. V lost 1 base to trimming and J lost 5 bases, with 5 bases between them. The CDR3, as DNA: TGTGCCACCAGCAGAGGAGGGGAGACCCAGTACTTC. It yields the protein CATSRGGETQYF.

This rearrangement joins TRBV7-2 to TRBJ1-5, with 7 bases that match TRBD1. Per the germline V gene, CDR1 is SGHTA and CDR2 is FQGNSA. The V and J ends lost 6 bases and 7 bases, in that order; junction bases with no gene match: 15. The CDR3 covers 16 residues. The CDR3 loop is CASRATSGGNTQPQHF. In DNA form, the CDR3 reads TGTGCCAGCAGGGCGACATCAGGGGGAAATACGCAGCCCCAGCATTTT. Filled out from reference TRBV7-2 and TRBJ1-5, the complete variable domain reads GAGVSQSPSNKVTEKGKDVELRCDPISGHTALYWYRQSLGQGLEFLIYFQGNSAPDKSGLPSDRFSAERTGGSVSTLTIQRTQQEDSAVYLCASRATSGGNTQPQHFGDGTRLSIL.

This clone was seen a handful of times. The chain is built from TRBV3-1 (or the pseudogene TRBV3-2) and TRBJ1-2; TRBD1 aligns across 9 bases. From germline, CDR1 is LGHDT and CDR2 YNNKEL (reference sequence). With 3 bases clipped from V and 7 bases from J, the junction kept 9 bases outside the gene matches. The CDR3 has 15 amino acids. CDR3: CASSHPTGGAGGYTF. The CDR3 nucleotides are TGTGCCAGCAGCCACCCTACAGGGGGCGCGGGTGGCTACACCTTC.

The chain joins TRBV7-9 to TRBJ2-5; a weak D match, TRBD2 (5 bases). This CDR3 has 14 residues. CDR1 and CDR2 (germline): SEHNR, FQNEAQ (reference sequence). V was shortened by 3 bases and J by 5 bases, with 13 bases between the two germline ends. The CDR3 protein is CASSLGRDRETQYF. In DNA form, the CDR3 reads TGTGCCAGCAGCTTGGGGAGAGATAGGGAGACCCAGTACTTC. Using reference TRBV7-9 and TRBJ2-5 for the parts outside the CDR3, the full variable domain is DTGVSQNPRHKITKRGQNVTFRCDPISEHNRLYWYRQTLGQGPEFLTYFQNEAQLEKSRLLSDRFSAERPKGSFSTLEIQRTEQGDSAMYLCASSLGRDRETQYFGPGTRLLVL.

The chain carries TRBV11-1 and TRBJ2-3; the match to TRBD2 covers 7 bases. V lost 5 bases to trimming and J lost 3 bases; unmatched junction nucleotides: 11. The CDR3 loop spans 16 amino acids. CDR1 and CDR2 (germline): SGHAT, FQDESV (reference sequence). This chain's CDR3 is CASSRLRLAGTDTQYF. CDR3 sequence (DNA): TGTGCCAGCAGCCGCCTTAGACTAGCCGGGACAGATACGCAGTATTTT.

The chain recombines TRBV27 with TRBJ2-1; TRBD2 matches at 10 bases. Germline V gives CDR1 MNHEY, CDR2 SMNVEV (reference sequence). This CDR3 region has 14 residues. V lost 5 bases and J lost 10; bases outside the gene matches: 8. The CDR3 DNA sequence: TGTGCCAGCAGTCCGGGACTAGCGAAACCCGAGCAGTTCTTC. This sequence encodes CASSPGLAKPEQFF.

This chain links TRBV7-2 with TRBJ2-7, with 8 bases lining up with TRBD1. V shed 3 bases, J shed 6 bases, and the junction held 7 bases outside the gene matches. CDR1 SGHTA and CDR2 FQGNSA come from the germline V gene. The CDR3 contains 14 residues. The CDR3 loop is CASSLRQGAGEQYF. CDR3 sequence (DNA): TGTGCCAGCAGCTTGAGGCAGGGGGCCGGCGAGCAGTACTTC.

The V and J genes are TRBV19 and TRBJ2-7, with 9 nucleotides matching TRBD1. This CDR3 has 16 amino acids. With V trimmed by 3 bases and J by 5 bases, 11 bases remained unmatched. Germline CDR1 is LNHDA and CDR2 is SQIVND (reference sequence). CDR3 bases: TGTGCCAGTAGTATCCCATCGGGACAGGGCTACCACGAGCAGTACTTC. Protein product: CASSIPSGQGYHEQYF.

The chain links TRBV7-2 to TRBJ2-1; D is uncertain. The length of the CDR3 is 13 residues. Germline assignment: CDR1 SGHTA and CDR2 FQGNSA. Trimming pared 5 bases from V and 10 bases from J, leaving 15 bases between. The CDR3 reads CASSPKTITEQFF. In DNA, the CDR3 is TGTGCCAGCAGCCCAAAAACTATTACCGAGCAGTTCTTC. The full variable domain, completed using reference TRBV7-2 and TRBJ2-1, is GAGVSQSPSNKVTEKGKDVELRCDPISGHTALYWYRQSLGQGLEFLIYFQGNSAPDKSGLPSDRFSAERTGGSVSTLTIQRTQQEDSAVYLCASSPKTITEQFFGPGTRLTVL.

The gene calls are TRBV19 and TRBJ2-7; 9 bases agree with TRBD2. The CDR3 totals 15 residues. V shed 5 bases and J 4 bases; nucleotides not matched to a gene: 9. Germline V gene lookup returns CDR1 LNHDA and CDR2 SQIVND (reference sequence). The CDR3 region has the DNA TGTGCCAGTAGTTTGAATAGCGGGAGCCGGTACGAGCAGTACTTC. Translation: CASSLNSGSRYEQYF. Using reference TRBV19 and TRBJ2-7 for the parts outside the CDR3, the full variable domain is DGGITQSPKYLFRKEGQNVTLSCEQNLNHDAMYWYRQDPGQGLRLIYYSQIVNDFQKGDIAEGYSVSREKKESFPLTVTSAQKNPTAFYLCASSLNSGSRYEQYFGPGTRLTVT.

This clone was counted a single time. V is TRBV27 and J is TRBJ2-5; maybe TRBD1 (5 bases). V shed 0 bases and J shed 4 bases, with 15 bases lying between them. The CDR3 runs 16 residues. Germline CDR1 MNHEY, CDR2 SMNVEV (reference sequence). The CDR3 reads CASSLSNRHQGETQYF. CDR3 nucleotides: TGTGCCAGCAGTTTATCGAACCGTCATCAGGGAGAGACCCAGTACTTC.

The chain combines TRBV24-1 with TRBJ2-3; tentative D call: TRBD2 (6 bases). There are 17 residues in the CDR3. Germline CDR1 is KGHDR and CDR2 is SFDVKD. V gave up 7 bases and J gave up 0 bases, with 19 bases separating them. CDR3 sequence reads: CATSAGKGTPSTDTQYF. Written as DNA, the CDR3 is TGTGCCACCAGCGCGGGAAAGGGGACTCCTAGCACAGATACGCAGTATTTT.

This sequence joins TRBV7-2 and TRBJ1-6; no clear D. CDR3 length equals 17 residues. The germline V gene has CDR1 SGHTA and CDR2 FQGNSA. Trimming left V 3 bases short and J 4 bases short, with 16 bases between. The CDR3 coding sequence is TGTGCCAGCAGCTTCCCTCTAGATTCGTTTTATAATTCACCCCTCCACTTT. Encoded protein: CASSFPLDSFYNSPLHF.

The chain recombines TRBV3-1 (or the pseudogene TRBV3-2) with TRBJ2-5; D may be TRBD1 (6 bases). Germline CDR1 is LGHDT and CDR2 is YNNKEL (reference sequence). V was clipped by 1 base and J by 2 bases, with 14 bases between them. The CDR3 has 16 residues. In DNA form, the CDR3 reads TGTGCCAGCAGCCAAGCCTGGACAGATTCGCAAGAGACCCAGTACTTC. This encodes CASSQAWTDSQETQYF.

V and J are TRBV4-2 and TRBJ2-4; TRBD2 agrees at 10 bases. Germline lookup yields CDR1 LGHNA and CDR2 YNFKEQ. J lost 6 bases, V lost 3 bases, and 8 bases had no gene match. This CDR3 has 16 amino acids. The CDR3 is CASSHGLAGVGNIQYF. The CDR3 DNA is TGTGCCAGCAGCCACGGGCTAGCGGGAGTGGGAAACATTCAGTACTTC.

The chain couples TRBV5-1 to TRBJ1-4, with 7 bases lining up with TRBD1. Germline loops: CDR1 SGHRS, CDR2 YFSETQ. CDR3 length equals 15 residues. V lost 4 bases and J lost 0; bases outside the gene matches: 3. The CDR3 bases are TGCGCCAGCAGCCATGACAGGGCAACTAATGAAAAACTGTTTTTT. It codes for CASSHDRATNEKLFF.

The chain couples TRBV19 to TRBJ2-2, with 8 bases lining up with TRBD1. CDR3 length: 13 residues. Germline V gene lookup returns CDR1 LNHDA and CDR2 SQIVND (reference sequence). With 8 bases clipped from V and 9 bases from J, the junction kept 8 bases outside the gene matches. The CDR3 loop is CASLDREIWELFF. DNA for the CDR3: TGTGCCAGTCTGGACAGGGAGATTTGGGAGCTGTTTTTT.